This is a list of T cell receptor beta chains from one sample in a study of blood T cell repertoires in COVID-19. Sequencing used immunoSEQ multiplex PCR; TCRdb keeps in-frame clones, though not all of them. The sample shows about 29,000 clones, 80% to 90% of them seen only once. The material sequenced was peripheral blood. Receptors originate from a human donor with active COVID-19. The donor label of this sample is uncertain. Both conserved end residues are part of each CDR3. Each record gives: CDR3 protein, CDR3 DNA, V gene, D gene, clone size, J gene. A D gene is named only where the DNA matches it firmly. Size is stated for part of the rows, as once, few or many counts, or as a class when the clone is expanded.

CDR3: CASGLSLANTDTQYF
DNA: TGTGCTAGTGGTTTGTCCCTAGCGAACACAGATACGCAGTATTTT
V: TRBV12-5
D: NA
size: NA
J: TRBJ2-3

CDR3: CAISENVRDSAIQETQYF
DNA: TGTGCCATCAGTGAGAATGTCCGGGACAGCGCCATCCAAGAGACCCAGTACTTC
V: TRBV10-3
D: TRBD1
size: once
J: TRBJ2-5

CDR3: CASSIQQGRDRYYGYTF
DNA: TGTGCCAGTAGTATCCAACAGGGACGGGACAGATACTATGGCTACACCTTC
V: TRBV19
D: TRBD1
size: once
J: TRBJ1-2

CDR3: CASSPDRGTQHF
DNA: TGTGCCAGCAGTCCCGACAGGGGGACCCAGCATTTT
V: TRBV6-5
D: TRBD1
size: NA
J: TRBJ1-5

CDR3: CASTTGGGYEQYF
DNA: TGTGCCAGCACTACAGGGGGGGGCTACGAGCAGTACTTC
V: TRBV6-5
D: NA
size: NA
J: TRBJ2-7

CDR3: CATSNPGADAYNEQFF
DNA: TGTGCCACCAGCAACCCCGGAGCGGATGCCTACAATGAGCAGTTCTTC
V: TRBV15
D: NA
size: NA
J: TRBJ2-1

CDR3: CASSYSAGRDGYTF
DNA: TGTGCCAGCAGTTACTCAGCAGGGAGGGATGGCTACACCTTC
V: TRBV6-5
D: NA
size: NA
J: TRBJ1-2

CDR3: CASSLDPSPSGNTIYF
DNA: TGTGCCAGCAGCTTGGACCCCAGTCCCTCTGGAAACACCATATATTTT
V: TRBV5-5
D: NA
size: few
J: TRBJ1-3

CDR3: CASSRDRGMRAFF
DNA: TGTGCCAGCAGCCGGGACAGGGGAATGCGGGCTTTCTTT
V: TRBV27
D: TRBD1
size: NA
J: TRBJ1-1

CDR3: CASREAGEDTQYF
DNA: TGTGCCAGCAGGGAGGCGGGGGAAGATACGCAGTATTTT
V: TRBV6-5
D: TRBD2
size: few
J: TRBJ2-3

CDR3: CASSRGLAAEQYF
DNA: TGTGCCAGCAGCCGGGGACTAGCCGCTGAGCAGTACTTC
V: TRBV3-1/TRBV3-2
D: TRBD2
size: medium-sized
J: TRBJ2-7

CDR3: CASSEQGGSNQPQHF
DNA: TGCGCCAGCAGTGAGCAGGGGGGCAGCAATCAGCCCCAGCATTTT
V: TRBV10-2
D: TRBD1
size: NA
J: TRBJ1-5

CDR3: CASSGRKNYGYTF
DNA: TGTGCCAGCAGCGGGAGGAAGAACTATGGCTACACCTTC
V: TRBV9
D: NA
size: NA
J: TRBJ1-2

CDR3: CASSLLSGRGDTQYF
DNA: TGTGCCAGCAGCTTACTGAGCGGGAGAGGGGATACGCAGTATTTT
V: TRBV7-2
D: TRBD2
size: NA
J: TRBJ2-3

CDR3: CASSYPKDRMSSYEQYF
DNA: TGTGCCAGCAGTTACCCTAAAGACAGGATGAGCTCCTACGAGCAGTACTTC
V: TRBV6-2/TRBV6-3
D: NA
size: NA
J: TRBJ2-7

CDR3: CASSRAQGDQETQYF
DNA: TGCGCCAGCAGCCGAGCCCAGGGGGACCAAGAGACCCAGTACTTC
V: TRBV4-1
D: TRBD1
size: NA
J: TRBJ2-5

CDR3: CASSKTSGRVVIGELFF
DNA: TGTGCCAGTAGTAAGACTAGCGGGAGGGTAGTCATCGGGGAGCTGTTTTTT
V: TRBV19
D: TRBD2
size: NA
J: TRBJ2-2

CDR3: CASSLLGSSIAGGRSYEQYF
DNA: TGCGCCAGCAGCTTGTTGGGCAGTTCCATAGCGGGGGGTCGTTCCTACGAGCAGTACTTC
V: TRBV5-1
D: TRBD2
size: once
J: TRBJ2-7

CDR3: CASSLSVAGELFF
DNA: TGTGCCAGCAGTTTGTCTGTCGCCGGGGAGCTGTTTTTT
V: TRBV12-3/TRBV12-4
D: NA
size: few
J: TRBJ2-2

CDR3: CASSLSGHNNSPLHF
DNA: TGTGCCAGCAGCTTATCGGGACACAATAATTCACCCCTCCACTTT
V: TRBV7-8
D: NA
size: NA
J: TRBJ1-6

CDR3: CASREGEGDEQFF
DNA: TGCGCCAGCAGAGAAGGGGAGGGGGATGAGCAGTTCTTC
V: TRBV10-2
D: NA
size: NA
J: TRBJ2-1

CDR3: CASSSYTDTQYF
DNA: TGTGCCAGCAGCTCTTACACAGATACGCAGTATTTT
V: TRBV7-8
D: NA
size: NA
J: TRBJ2-3

CDR3: CASSQEFGNTEAFF
DNA: TGTGCCAGCAGCCAAGAATTCGGGAACACTGAAGCTTTCTTT
V: TRBV3-1/TRBV3-2
D: NA
size: NA
J: TRBJ1-1

CDR3: CASSPRLAGGYEQYF
DNA: TGTGCCAGCAGCCCACGACTAGCGGGGGGCTACGAGCAGTACTTC
V: TRBV9
D: TRBD2
size: NA
J: TRBJ2-7

CDR3: CSVVGTGTGNTIYF
DNA: TGCAGCGTTGTCGGGACAGGGACTGGAAACACCATATATTTT
V: TRBV29-1
D: TRBD1
size: NA
J: TRBJ1-3

CDR3: CASSRPGTGDTEAFF
DNA: TGCGCCAGCAGTCGCCCCGGGACAGGGGACACTGAAGCTTTCTTT
V: TRBV5-1
D: TRBD1
size: NA
J: TRBJ1-1

CDR3: CASSRVAGWAGNTIYF
DNA: TGTGCCAGCAGCCGTGTTGCAGGGTGGGCTGGAAACACCATATATTTT
V: TRBV7-3
D: NA
size: few
J: TRBJ1-3

CDR3: CASSERTDNYGYTF
DNA: TGCGCCAGCAGCGAGAGGACAGATAACTATGGCTACACCTTC
V: TRBV5-1
D: NA
size: NA
J: TRBJ1-2

CDR3: CASSQGTGRDPGNTIYF
DNA: TGTGCCAGCAGCCAAGGGACAGGTAGGGATCCTGGAAACACCATATATTTT
V: TRBV4-2
D: TRBD1
size: NA
J: TRBJ1-3

CDR3: CASSWTGVGYTF
DNA: TGTGCCAGCAGCTGGACAGGGGTTGGCTACACCTTC
V: TRBV7-9
D: TRBD1
size: NA
J: TRBJ1-2

CDR3: CASSYPQGARNTDTQYF
DNA: TGTGCCAGCAGTTATCCCCAGGGGGCGCGAAACACAGATACGCAGTATTTT
V: TRBV6-2/TRBV6-3
D: TRBD1
size: NA
J: TRBJ2-3

CDR3: CASSPSGGLRDEQFF
DNA: TGTGCCAGCTCACCGAGCGGGGGCCTCAGGGATGAGCAGTTCTTC
V: TRBV18
D: TRBD2
size: NA
J: TRBJ2-1

CDR3: CASSAPRIRGYTF
DNA: TGTGCCAGTAGCGCGCCGAGGATACGGGGCTACACCTTC
V: TRBV19
D: NA
size: few
J: TRBJ1-2

CDR3: CASSLSTSAHSNEQFF
DNA: TGCGCCAGCAGCTTGTCAACTAGCGCCCACTCCAATGAGCAGTTCTTC
V: TRBV5-1
D: TRBD2
size: NA
J: TRBJ2-1